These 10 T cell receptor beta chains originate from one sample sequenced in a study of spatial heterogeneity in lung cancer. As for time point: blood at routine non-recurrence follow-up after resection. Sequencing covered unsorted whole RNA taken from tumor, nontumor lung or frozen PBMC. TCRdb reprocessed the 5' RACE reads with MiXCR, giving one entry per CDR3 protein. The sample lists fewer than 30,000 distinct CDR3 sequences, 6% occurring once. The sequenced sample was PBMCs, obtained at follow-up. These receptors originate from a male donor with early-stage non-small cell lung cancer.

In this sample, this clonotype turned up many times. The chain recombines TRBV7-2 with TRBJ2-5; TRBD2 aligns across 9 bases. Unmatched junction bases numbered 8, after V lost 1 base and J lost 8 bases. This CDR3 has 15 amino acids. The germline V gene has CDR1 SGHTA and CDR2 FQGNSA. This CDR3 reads CASSLGGGAVYTQYF. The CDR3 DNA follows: TGTGCCAGCAGCTTAGGCGGGGGGGCAGTATACACCCAGTACTTC.

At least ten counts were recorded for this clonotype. As DNA, the CDR3 is TGCAGTGCTAGCCCAGGACAGGTTGGGTATAGCAATCAGCCCCAGCATTTT. Translation gives CSASPGQVGYSNQPQHF. This chain uses TRBV20-1 with TRBJ1-5; 7 bases line up with TRBD1. The V segment lost 3 bases and the J segment 0 bases; nucleotides outside the gene matches: 11. The CDR3 consists of 17 residues. The germline CDR1 and CDR2 sequences are DFQATT and SNEGSKA (reference sequence).

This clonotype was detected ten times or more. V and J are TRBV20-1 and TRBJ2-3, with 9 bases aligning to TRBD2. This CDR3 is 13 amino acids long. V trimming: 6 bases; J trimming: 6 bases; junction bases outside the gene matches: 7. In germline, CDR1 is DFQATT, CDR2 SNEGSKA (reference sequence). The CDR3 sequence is CSAAPSGGDTQYF. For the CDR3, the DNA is TGCAGTGCCGCTCCGAGCGGGGGGGATACGCAGTATTTT.

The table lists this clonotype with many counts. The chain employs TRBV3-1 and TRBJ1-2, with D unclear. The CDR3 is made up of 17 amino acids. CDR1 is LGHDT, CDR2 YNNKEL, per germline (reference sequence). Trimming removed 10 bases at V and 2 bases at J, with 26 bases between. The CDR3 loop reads CATHLRRKASANYGYTF. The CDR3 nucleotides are TGTGCCACCCACTTGCGGCGAAAGGCGTCAGCCAACTATGGCTACACCTTC.

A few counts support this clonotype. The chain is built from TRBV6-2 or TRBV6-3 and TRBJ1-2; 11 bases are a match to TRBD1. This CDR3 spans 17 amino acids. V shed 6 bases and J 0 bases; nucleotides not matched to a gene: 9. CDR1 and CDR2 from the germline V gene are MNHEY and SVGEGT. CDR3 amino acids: CASSSWTGGQTNYGYTF. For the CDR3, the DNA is TGTGCCAGCAGCTCCTGGACAGGGGGCCAAACTAACTATGGCTACACCTTC.

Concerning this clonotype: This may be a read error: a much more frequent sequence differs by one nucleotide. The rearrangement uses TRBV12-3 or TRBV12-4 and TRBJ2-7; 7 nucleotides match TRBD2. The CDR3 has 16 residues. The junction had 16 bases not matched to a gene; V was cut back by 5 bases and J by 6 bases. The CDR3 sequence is CASSARTGISGLEQYF. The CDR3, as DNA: TGTGCCAGCAGTGCACGTACCGGGATTAGCGGGCTCGAGCAGTACTTC.

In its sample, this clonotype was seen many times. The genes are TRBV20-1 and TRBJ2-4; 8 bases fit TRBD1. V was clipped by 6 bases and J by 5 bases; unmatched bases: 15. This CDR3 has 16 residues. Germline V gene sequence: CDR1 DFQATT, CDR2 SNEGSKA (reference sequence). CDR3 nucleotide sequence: TGCAGTGCCCTACGGCCCCAGGGGGCTCCCCAAAACATTCAGTACTTC. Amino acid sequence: CSALRPQGAPQNIQYF.

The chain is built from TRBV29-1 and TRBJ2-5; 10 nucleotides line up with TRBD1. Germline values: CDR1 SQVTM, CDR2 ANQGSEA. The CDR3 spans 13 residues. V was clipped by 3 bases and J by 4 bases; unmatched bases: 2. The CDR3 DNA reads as TGCAGCGTTGACCGGGACAGGGGAGAGACCCAGTACTTC. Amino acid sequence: CSVDRDRGETQYF.

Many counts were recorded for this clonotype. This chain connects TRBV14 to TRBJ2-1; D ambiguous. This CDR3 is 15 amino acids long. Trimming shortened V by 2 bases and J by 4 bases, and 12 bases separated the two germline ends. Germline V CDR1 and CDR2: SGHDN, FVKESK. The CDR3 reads CASSQLGSPYNEQFF. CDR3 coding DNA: TGTGCCAGCAGCCAACTGGGATCGCCTTACAATGAGCAGTTCTTC.

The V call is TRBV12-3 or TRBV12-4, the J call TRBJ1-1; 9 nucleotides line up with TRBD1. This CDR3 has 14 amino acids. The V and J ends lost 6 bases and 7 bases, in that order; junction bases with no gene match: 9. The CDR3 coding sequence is TGTGCCAGCAGCCCTAACAGGGGGCTAGGTGAAGCTTTCTTT. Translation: CASSPNRGLGEAFF.